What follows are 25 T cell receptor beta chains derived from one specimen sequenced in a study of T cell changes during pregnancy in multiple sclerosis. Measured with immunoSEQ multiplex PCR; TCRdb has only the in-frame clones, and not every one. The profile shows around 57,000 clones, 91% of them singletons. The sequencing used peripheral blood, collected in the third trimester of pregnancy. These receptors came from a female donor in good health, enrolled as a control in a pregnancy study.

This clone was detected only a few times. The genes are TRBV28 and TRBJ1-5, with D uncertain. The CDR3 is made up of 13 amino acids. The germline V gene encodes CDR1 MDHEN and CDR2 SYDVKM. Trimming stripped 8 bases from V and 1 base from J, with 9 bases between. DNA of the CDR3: TGTGCCAGCCCACCCGGGAGCAATCAGCCCCAGCATTTT. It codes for CASPPGSNQPQHF. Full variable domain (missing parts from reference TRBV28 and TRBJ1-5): DVKVTQSSRYLVKRTGEKVFLECVQDMDHENMFWYRQDPGLGLRLIYFSYDVKMKEKGDIPEGYSVSREKKERFSLILESASTNQTSMYLCASPPGSNQPQHFGDGTRLSIL.

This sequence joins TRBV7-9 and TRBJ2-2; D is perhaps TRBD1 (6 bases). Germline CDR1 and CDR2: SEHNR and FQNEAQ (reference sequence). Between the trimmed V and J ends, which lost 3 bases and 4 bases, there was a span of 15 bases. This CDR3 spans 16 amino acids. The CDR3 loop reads CASSFLWDKVTGELFF. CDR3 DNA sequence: TGTGCCAGCAGCTTCCTCTGGGACAAAGTCACCGGGGAGCTGTTTTTT. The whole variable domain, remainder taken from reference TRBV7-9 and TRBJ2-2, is DTGVSQNPRHKITKRGQNVTFRCDPISEHNRLYWYRQTLGQGPEFLTYFQNEAQLEKSRLLSDRFSAERPKGSFSTLEIQRTEQGDSAMYLCASSFLWDKVTGELFFGEGSRLTVL.

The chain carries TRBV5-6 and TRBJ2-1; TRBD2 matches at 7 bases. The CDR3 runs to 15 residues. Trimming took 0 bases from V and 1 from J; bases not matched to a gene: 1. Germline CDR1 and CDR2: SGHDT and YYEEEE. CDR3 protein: CASSLDGRSYNEQFF. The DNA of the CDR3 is TGTGCCAGCAGCTTGGACGGGAGGTCCTACAATGAGCAGTTCTTC.

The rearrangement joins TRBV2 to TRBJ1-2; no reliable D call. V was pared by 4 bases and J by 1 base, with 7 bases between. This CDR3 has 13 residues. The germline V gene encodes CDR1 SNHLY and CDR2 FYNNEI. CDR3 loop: CASSVQVNYGYTF. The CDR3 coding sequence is TGTGCCAGCAGTGTTCAGGTTAACTATGGCTACACCTTC.

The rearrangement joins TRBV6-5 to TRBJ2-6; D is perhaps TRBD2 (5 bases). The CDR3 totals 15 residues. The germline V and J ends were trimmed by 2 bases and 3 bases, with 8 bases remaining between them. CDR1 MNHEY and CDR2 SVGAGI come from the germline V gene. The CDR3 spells CASSYLDFGANVLTF. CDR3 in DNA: TGTGCCAGCAGTTACCTGGACTTTGGGGCCAACGTCCTGACTTTC.

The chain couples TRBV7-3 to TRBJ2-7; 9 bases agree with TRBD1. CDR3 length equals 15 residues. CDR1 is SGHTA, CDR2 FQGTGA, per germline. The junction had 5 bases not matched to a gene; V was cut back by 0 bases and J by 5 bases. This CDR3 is CASSLTGTGSHEQYF. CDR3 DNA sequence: TGTGCCAGCAGCTTAACCGGGACAGGGAGTCACGAGCAGTACTTC. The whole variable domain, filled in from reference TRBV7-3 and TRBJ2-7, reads GAGVSQTPSNKVTEKGKYVELRCDPISGHTALYWYRQSLGQGPEFLIYFQGTGAADDSGLPNDRFFAVRPEGSVSTLKIQRTERGDSAVYLCASSLTGTGSHEQYFGPGTRLTVT.

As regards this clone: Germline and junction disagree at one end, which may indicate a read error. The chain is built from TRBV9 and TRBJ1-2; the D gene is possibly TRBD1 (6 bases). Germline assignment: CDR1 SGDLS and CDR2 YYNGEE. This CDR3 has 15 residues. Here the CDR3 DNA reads TGTACCAGCAGCGTGGGGGACAACCCTAACTATGGCTACACCTTC. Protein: CTSSVGDNPNYGYTF.

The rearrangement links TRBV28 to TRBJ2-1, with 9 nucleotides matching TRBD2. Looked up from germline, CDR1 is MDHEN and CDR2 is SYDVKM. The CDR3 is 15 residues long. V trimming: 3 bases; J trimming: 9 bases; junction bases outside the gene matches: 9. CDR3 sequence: CASSLNAGGPSEQFF. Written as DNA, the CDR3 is TGTGCCAGCAGTTTGAATGCGGGAGGGCCCTCTGAGCAGTTCTTC.

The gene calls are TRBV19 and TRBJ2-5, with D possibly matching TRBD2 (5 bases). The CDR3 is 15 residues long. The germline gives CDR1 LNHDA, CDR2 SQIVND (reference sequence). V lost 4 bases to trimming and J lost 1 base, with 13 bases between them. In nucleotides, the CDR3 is TGTGCCAGTAGTACCGGAGGTGTTCGCCAAGAGACCCAGTACTTC. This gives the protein CASSTGGVRQETQYF.

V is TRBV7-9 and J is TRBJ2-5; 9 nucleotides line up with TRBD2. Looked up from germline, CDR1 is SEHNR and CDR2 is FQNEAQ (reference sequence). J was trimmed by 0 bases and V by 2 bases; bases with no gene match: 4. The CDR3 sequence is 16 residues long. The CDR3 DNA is TGTGCCAGCAGCTTACGTAGCGGGAGCTACCAAGAGACCCAGTACTTC. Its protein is CASSLRSGSYQETQYF.

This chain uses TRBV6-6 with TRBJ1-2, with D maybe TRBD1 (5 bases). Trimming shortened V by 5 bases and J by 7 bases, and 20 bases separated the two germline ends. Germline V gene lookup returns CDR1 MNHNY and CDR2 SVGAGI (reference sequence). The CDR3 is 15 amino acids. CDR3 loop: CASSTTYDSIFGYTF. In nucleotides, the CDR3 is TGTGCCAGCAGTACCACCTACGACAGTATTTTTGGCTACACCTTC.

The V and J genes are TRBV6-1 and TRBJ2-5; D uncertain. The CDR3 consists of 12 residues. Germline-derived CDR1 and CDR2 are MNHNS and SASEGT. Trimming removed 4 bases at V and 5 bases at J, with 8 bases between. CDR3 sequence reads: CASSVTRETQYF. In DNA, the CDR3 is TGTGCCAGCAGTGTTACCCGGGAGACCCAGTACTTC.

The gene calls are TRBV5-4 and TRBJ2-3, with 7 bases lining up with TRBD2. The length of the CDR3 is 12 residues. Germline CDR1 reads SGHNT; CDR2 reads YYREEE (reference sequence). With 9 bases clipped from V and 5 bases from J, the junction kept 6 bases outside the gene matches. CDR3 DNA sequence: TGTGCCATGGTGGGGGGGGAAGATACGCAGTATTTT. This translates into CAMVGGEDTQYF. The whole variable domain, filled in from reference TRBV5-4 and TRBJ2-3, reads ETGVTQSPTHLIKTRGQQVTLRCSSQSGHNTVSWYQQALGQGPQFIFQYYREEENGRGNFPPRFSGLQFPNYSSELNVNALELDDSALYLCAMVGGEDTQYFGPGTRLTVL.

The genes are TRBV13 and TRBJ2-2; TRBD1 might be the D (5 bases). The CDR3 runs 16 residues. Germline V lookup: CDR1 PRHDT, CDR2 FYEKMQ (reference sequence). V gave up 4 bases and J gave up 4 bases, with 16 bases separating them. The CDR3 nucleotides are TGTGCCAGCAGCTCAGCAGCTAGGGGTGGCACCGGGGAGCTGTTTTTT. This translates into CASSSAARGGTGELFF.

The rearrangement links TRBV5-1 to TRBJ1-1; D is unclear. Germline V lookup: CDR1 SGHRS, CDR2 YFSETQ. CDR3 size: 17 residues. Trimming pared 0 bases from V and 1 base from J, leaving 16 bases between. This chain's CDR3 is CASSLDMRGGPNTEAFF. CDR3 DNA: TGCGCCAGCAGCTTGGACATGCGTGGAGGTCCGAACACTGAAGCTTTCTTT.

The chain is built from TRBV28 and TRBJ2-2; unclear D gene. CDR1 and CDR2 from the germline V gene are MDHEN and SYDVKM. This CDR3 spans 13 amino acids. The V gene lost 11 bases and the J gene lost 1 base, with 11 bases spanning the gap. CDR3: CALAVENTGELFF. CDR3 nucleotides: TGTGCCCTCGCGGTAGAGAACACCGGGGAGCTGTTTTTT.

This CDR3 is CASRATSGGTDTQYF. The CDR3 DNA reads TGTGCCAGCAGAGCAACTAGCGGGGGGACAGATACGCAGTATTTT. This chain links TRBV6-4 with TRBJ2-3; the match to TRBD2 covers 12 bases. The CDR3 extends over 15 amino acids. Germline V gives CDR1 MRHNA, CDR2 SNTAGT. The J segment lost 3 bases and the V segment lost 6 bases, leaving 4 bases of the junction unmatched.

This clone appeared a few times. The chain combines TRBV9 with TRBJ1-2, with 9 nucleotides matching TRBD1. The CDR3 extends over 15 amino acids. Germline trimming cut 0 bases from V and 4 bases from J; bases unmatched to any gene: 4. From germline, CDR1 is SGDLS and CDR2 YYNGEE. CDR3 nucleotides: TGTGCCAGCAGCGTAGGACAACAGGGGGCCTATGGCTACACCTTC. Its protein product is CASSVGQQGAYGYTF.

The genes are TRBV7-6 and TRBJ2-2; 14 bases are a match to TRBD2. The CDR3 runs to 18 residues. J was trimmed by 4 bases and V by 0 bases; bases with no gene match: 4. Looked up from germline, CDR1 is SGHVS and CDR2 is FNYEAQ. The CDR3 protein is CASSLAPTSGGGTGELFF. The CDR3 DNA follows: TGTGCCAGCAGCTTAGCCCCGACTAGCGGGGGGGGCACCGGGGAGCTGTTTTTT.

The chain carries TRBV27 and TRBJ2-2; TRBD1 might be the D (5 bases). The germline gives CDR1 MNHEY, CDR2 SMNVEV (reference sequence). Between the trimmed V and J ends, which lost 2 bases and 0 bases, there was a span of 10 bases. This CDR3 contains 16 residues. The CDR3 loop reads CASSLSQGPNTGELFF. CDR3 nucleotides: TGTGCCAGCAGTTTAAGCCAGGGCCCGAACACCGGGGAGCTGTTTTTT.

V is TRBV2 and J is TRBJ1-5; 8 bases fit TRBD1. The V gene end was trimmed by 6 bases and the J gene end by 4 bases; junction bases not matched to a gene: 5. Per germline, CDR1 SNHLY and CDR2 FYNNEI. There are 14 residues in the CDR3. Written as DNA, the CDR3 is TGTGCCAGCAGGAGGACAGGGCAAAATCAGCCCCAGCATTTT. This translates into CASRRTGQNQPQHF.

This CDR3 is CATSGAGGEVGNQPQHF. The DNA of the CDR3 is TGTGCCACCAGCGGGGCAGGTGGGGAAGTCGGCAATCAGCCCCAGCATTTT. The rearrangement joins TRBV15 to TRBJ1-5; maybe TRBD1 (5 bases). CDR3 size: 17 residues. V lost 5 bases to trimming and J lost 2 bases, with 19 bases between them. Germline V gene sequence: CDR1 LNHNV, CDR2 YYDKDF (reference sequence). The full variable domain, completed using reference TRBV15 and TRBJ1-5, is DAMVIQNPRYQVTQFGKPVTLSCSQTLNHNVMYWYQQKSSQAPKLLFHYYDKDFNNEADTPDNFQSRRPNTSFCFLDIRSPGLGDTAMYLCATSGAGGEVGNQPQHFGDGTRLSIL.

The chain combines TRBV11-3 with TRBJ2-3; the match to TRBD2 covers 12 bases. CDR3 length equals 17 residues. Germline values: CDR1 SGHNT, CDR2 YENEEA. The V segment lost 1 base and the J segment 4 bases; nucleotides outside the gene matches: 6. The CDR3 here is CASSLGILAGGADTQYF. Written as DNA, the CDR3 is TGTGCCAGCAGCTTAGGGATACTAGCGGGAGGAGCAGATACGCAGTATTTT.

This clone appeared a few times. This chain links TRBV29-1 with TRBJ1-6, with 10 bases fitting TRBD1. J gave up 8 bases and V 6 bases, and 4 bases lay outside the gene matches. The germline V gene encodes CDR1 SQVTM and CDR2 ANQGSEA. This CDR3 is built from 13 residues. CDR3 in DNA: TGCAGCGTGGCCGGGACAGGGGATTCACCCCTCCACTTT. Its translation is CSVAGTGDSPLHF.

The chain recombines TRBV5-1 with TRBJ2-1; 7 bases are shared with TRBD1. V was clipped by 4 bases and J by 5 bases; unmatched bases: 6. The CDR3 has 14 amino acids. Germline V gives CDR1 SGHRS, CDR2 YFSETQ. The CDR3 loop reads CASSPLGQHNEQFF. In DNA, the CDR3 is TGCGCCAGCAGCCCCCTGGGACAGCACAATGAGCAGTTCTTC. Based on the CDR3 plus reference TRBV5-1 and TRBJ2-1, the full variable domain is KAGVTQTPRYLIKTRGQQVTLSCSPISGHRSVSWYQQTPGQGLQFLFEYFSETQRNKGNFPGRFSGRQFSNSRSEMNVSTLELGDSALYLCASSPLGQHNEQFFGPGTRLTVL.